This T cell receptor beta chain was identified in a study of cytomegalovirus exposure and HLA in healthy donors. The data were produced by immunoSEQ multiplex PCR, yet TCRdb's version contains in-frame clones alone and is incomplete. The sample comprises a few hundred thousand clones, nearly 90% of which are singletons, and less than 0.4% rests with the top ten. General study results and limits: According to reports, the classifier identified cytomegalovirus status with high specificity and sensitivity.

This CDR3 is built from 15 residues. Trimming cost V 0 bases and J 5 bases; bases outside gene matches: 4. Germline loops: CDR1 SGHRS, CDR2 YFSETQ. Turning to this clone: Its antigen is still unknown.

The V call is TRBV5-1, the J call TRBJ1-1; 10 nucleotides line up with TRBD1. Sequencing used PBMCs. The receptor's source is a young woman in good health and CMV-seronegative. CDR3 in DNA: TGCGCCAGCAGCTTGGCCCAGGGACAGGGGACTGAAGCTTTCTTT. This encodes CASSLAQGQGTEAFF. The entire variable domain, with the rest obtained from reference TRBV5-1 and TRBJ1-1, is as follows: KAGVTQTPRYLIKTRGQQVTLSCSPISGHRSVSWYQQTPGQGLQFLFEYFSETQRNKGNFPGRFSGRQFSNSRSEMNVSTLELGDSALYLCASSLAQGQGTEAFFGQGTRLTVV.